This T cell receptor (beta chain) was identified in a study of T cells in Graves' hyperthyroidism and ophthalmopathy. Overall study results and limits: Most expanded thyroid clonotypes above 0.001 also appeared in blood. Separation of ophthalmopathy from stable hyperthyroidism was achieved by a 13 V-J model.

The V segment lost 5 bases and the J segment 9 bases; nucleotides outside the gene matches: 6. Germline-derived CDR1 and CDR2 are ENHRY and SYGVKD. This CDR3 is 13 amino acids long. Regions amplified from RNA transcripts were the TCR beta CDR3 regions. During a first-round RT-PCR of the TCR CDR3, the HTBI primer set was used. MiXCR, applied by TCRdb to the multiplex PCR reads, yields one record per CDR3 protein. The repertoire holds under 700,000 distinct CDR3 sequences, with about 45% as singletons. In regard to this clonotype: The antigen remains undetermined.

This TCR was sampled from a woman between 18 and 29 years old with Graves' hyperthyroidism. V is TRBV10-3 and J is TRBJ1-4, with 7 bases aligning to TRBD1. Sequenced sample: peripheral blood or thyroid tissue (not recorded which). CDR3 protein: CAISTGEGKKLFF. Written as DNA, the CDR3 is TGTGCCATCAGTACAGGGGAAGGCAAAAAACTGTTTTTT.